One sample yielded the 3 T cell receptor beta chains listed below, sequenced in a study of blood T cells in healthy people across ages. Primed by a sample-barcoded 5' primer and a J-beta primer mix, a second PCR proceeded for roughly 6 to 12 cycles. MiXCR, run by TCRdb on the 5' RACE reads, gives a single entry per CDR3 protein. This sample has approximately 600,000 distinct CDR3 sequences, with about 53% found just once. What was sequenced was blood. These receptors all stem from a man aged 60-69 years in good health.

This clonotype turned up a few times. CDR3 nucleotides: TGTGCCAGCAGCGTATCCGGGGAACAAGAGACCCAGTACTTC. Its translation: CASSVSGEQETQYF. The chain recombines TRBV9 with TRBJ2-5, with a possible D match to TRBD2 (5 bases). The CDR3 is 14 amino acids. The germline V and J ends were trimmed by 1 base and 2 bases, with 9 bases remaining between them. The germline V gene encodes CDR1 SGDLS and CDR2 YYNGEE.

This clonotype has more than one count but fewer than ten. This rearrangement joins TRBV9 to TRBJ1-2; D remains ambiguous. The CDR3 sequence is 14 residues long. Germline lookup yields CDR1 SGDLS and CDR2 YYNGEE. Trimming pared 3 bases from V and 4 bases from J, leaving 13 bases between. In DNA, the CDR3 is TGTGCCAGCAGCGGTGTGGGTCTAAGCTATGGCTACACCTTC. It codes for CASSGVGLSYGYTF.

V is TRBV11-2 and J is TRBJ2-7; no firm D call. CDR1 and CDR2 from the germline V gene are SGHAT and FQNNGV. Trimming stripped 1 base from V and 2 bases from J, with 15 bases between. The CDR3 contains 16 residues. This chain's CDR3 is CASSLGASGATYEQYF. For the CDR3, the DNA is TGTGCCAGCAGCTTAGGGGCGTCAGGAGCAACCTACGAGCAGTACTTC.